The 32 T cell receptor beta chains in this list originate from one sample, sequenced in a study of long-term antiretroviral therapy in people with HIV. At the survey level, the v3.0 immunoSEQ assay was run. The data were produced by immunoSEQ multiplex PCR, yet TCRdb's version contains in-frame clones alone and is incomplete. The repertoire includes roughly 30,000 clones, about 82% of them detected once, and less than 6% sits in the top ten. The sequences come from unsorted PBMCs, collected 0.8 years after starting antiretroviral therapy. These receptors were collected from a woman aged 25 to 39 with HIV.

The chain links TRBV7-3 to TRBJ2-1, with D perhaps matching TRBD1 (5 bases). Trimming took 5 bases from V and 7 from J, leaving 9 bases between them. Germline V lookup: CDR1 SGHTA, CDR2 FQGTGA. The CDR3 has 12 residues. The chain's CDR3 is CASSPNRNEQFF. The CDR3 region has the DNA TGTGCCAGCAGCCCAAACAGGAATGAGCAGTTCTTC.

The chain combines TRBV2 with TRBJ1-3; TRBD1 is a possible D gene (6 bases). CDR1 SNHLY and CDR2 FYNNEI come from the germline V gene. V lost 6 bases, J lost 6 bases, and 18 bases lay in between. This CDR3 has 15 residues. CDR3 in DNA: TGTGCCAGCAGCCAACAGGGTGAAGGGGCAAACACCATATATTTT. This codes for CASSQQGEGANTIYF.

The sample holds one count of this clone. The chain employs TRBV29-1 and TRBJ1-1, with TRBD1 matching over 7 bases. This CDR3 contains 12 residues. With V trimmed by 6 bases and J by 7 bases, 8 bases remained unmatched. Germline V gene sequence: CDR1 SQVTM, CDR2 ANQGSEA. The CDR3 nucleotides are TGCAGCGTCGGACCCAGGGGGGGTGAAGCTTTCTTT. Its translation is CSVGPRGGEAFF.

V is TRBV10-1 and J is TRBJ1-1; no reliable D call. V shed 10 bases and J shed 0 bases, with 12 bases lying between them. The CDR3 covers 13 residues. Germline V CDR1 and CDR2: WNHNN, SYGVQD (reference sequence). CDR3 amino acids: CATSAFMNTEAFF. CDR3 DNA: TGCGCCACCTCAGCGTTCATGAACACTGAAGCTTTCTTT.

CDR3 amino acids: CASSDAQTEAFF. The CDR3 DNA is TGCGCCAGCAGTGATGCCCAAACTGAAGCTTTCTTT. The V gene is TRBV10-1, the J gene TRBJ1-1, with D uncertain. The germline V and J ends were trimmed by 3 bases and 5 bases, with 7 bases remaining between them. The CDR3 covers 12 residues. From germline, CDR1 is WNHNN and CDR2 SYGVQD (reference sequence).

This rearrangement joins TRBV9 to TRBJ2-1, with 9 bases identical to TRBD2. The length of the CDR3 is 16 residues. Germline CDR1 is SGDLS and CDR2 is YYNGEE. J was trimmed by 4 bases and V by 7 bases; bases with no gene match: 12. CDR3 bases: TGTGCCAGCGGCGGATCGCGGGGGGGCAGTTACAATGAGCAGTTCTTC. Translating gives CASGGSRGGSYNEQFF.

The chain is built from TRBV7-9 and TRBJ1-2; D is possibly TRBD1 (6 bases). Trimming removed 4 bases at V and 2 bases at J, with 14 bases between. This CDR3 comprises 15 residues. Germline V lookup: CDR1 SEHNR, CDR2 FQNEAQ (reference sequence). DNA of the CDR3: TGTGCCAGCAGCTCTGTGGACAGATCAAACTATGGCTACACCTTC. Its translation is CASSSVDRSNYGYTF.

The chain uses TRBV6-1 and TRBJ2-1; D not certain. The length of the CDR3 is 16 residues. Germline values: CDR1 MNHNS, CDR2 SASEGT. Trimming cost V 4 bases and J 0 bases, with 13 bases left between them. CDR3 in amino acids: CASSGKSAHSYNEQFF. CDR3 in DNA: TGTGCCAGCAGTGGGAAGTCAGCGCACTCCTACAATGAGCAGTTCTTC.

The J gene is TRBJ2-5, the V gene TRBV2; no clear D. Trimming left V 1 base short and J 4 bases short, with 16 bases between. The CDR3 spans 16 residues. Germline assignment: CDR1 SNHLY and CDR2 FYNNEI. CDR3: CASSEGPDGPRETQYF. CDR3 nucleotide sequence: TGTGCCAGCAGTGAAGGCCCTGATGGCCCAAGAGAGACCCAGTACTTC.

The rearrangement links TRBV5-8 to TRBJ1-2; D uncertain. CDR3 size: 17 residues. The germline V and J ends were trimmed by 2 bases and 4 bases, with 21 bases remaining between them. Germline values: CDR1 SGHTS, CDR2 YDEGEE. The chain's CDR3 is CASSFSTQRSFAYGYTF. The CDR3 bases are TGTGCCAGCAGCTTCAGCACGCAGAGGTCTTTCGCCTATGGCTACACCTTC.

The chain carries TRBV18 and TRBJ1-4; D perhaps matches TRBD1 (6 bases). This CDR3 is built from 15 residues. The germline gives CDR1 KGHSH, CDR2 LQKENI. The V end lost 0 bases, the J end lost 7 bases, and 12 bases lay between the germline ends. Written as DNA, the CDR3 is TGTGCCAGCTCACCACCGGACAGAGTAGGTGAAAAACTGTTTTTT. This codes for CASSPPDRVGEKLFF.

In DNA form, the CDR3 reads TGTGCCTGGAGTGGTCAGGGGGGAACCTATAATTCACCCCTCCACTTT. Translated, it gives CAWSGQGGTYNSPLHF. The gene calls are TRBV30 and TRBJ1-6; 7 positions match TRBD1. V trimming: 1 base; J trimming: 2 bases; junction bases outside the gene matches: 5. Germline CDR1 and CDR2: GTSNPN and SVGIG (reference sequence). The CDR3 has 16 amino acids.

The CDR3 region has the DNA TGTGCCAGCAGTTGGACTAGCGTGGATACGCAGTATTTT. Translation: CASSWTSVDTQYF. This chain uses TRBV27 with TRBJ2-3; TRBD2 matches at 9 bases. Germline V gene data show CDR1 as MNHEY and CDR2 as SMNVEV (reference sequence). This CDR3 comprises 13 residues. Trimming at V came to 4 bases and at J to 6 bases, leaving 2 bases not matched to a gene.

The gene calls are TRBV9 and TRBJ2-5; TRBD1 aligns across 9 bases. The germline V gene has CDR1 SGDLS and CDR2 YYNGEE. V gave up 1 base and J gave up 4 bases; unmatched junction bases: 2. The CDR3 has 14 amino acids. The CDR3 DNA reads TGTGCCAGCAGCGTACCGGGACAGGGAGAGACCCAGTACTTC. Translated: CASSVPGQGETQYF.

CDR3 residues: CASSLKRIMNTDTQYF. CDR3 in DNA: TGCGCCAGCAGCCTGAAGCGTATCATGAACACAGATACGCAGTATTTT. V is TRBV5-1 and J is TRBJ2-3; D gene unclear. Trimming left V 4 bases short and J 2 bases short, with 17 bases between. Germline CDR1 is SGHRS and CDR2 is YFSETQ. This CDR3 is built from 16 residues. The entire variable domain, with the rest obtained from reference TRBV5-1 and TRBJ2-3, is as follows: KAGVTQTPRYLIKTRGQQVTLSCSPISGHRSVSWYQQTPGQGLQFLFEYFSETQRNKGNFPGRFSGRQFSNSRSEMNVSTLELGDSALYLCASSLKRIMNTDTQYFGPGTRLTVL.

For the CDR3, the DNA is TGTGCCAGCAGTGAATTTAAATGGGGAGAGCAGTACGTC. The encoded protein is CASSEFKWGEQYV. This chain uses TRBV6-1 with TRBJ2-7; no reliable D call. Germline CDR1 is MNHNS and CDR2 is SASEGT. This CDR3 region has 13 residues. V lost 2 bases and J lost 7, with 12 bases in between.

V is TRBV18 and J is TRBJ2-1; D is tentatively TRBD1 or TRBD2 (5 bases each). Germline lookup yields CDR1 KGHSH and CDR2 LQKENI. This CDR3 region has 16 residues. Trimming removed 4 bases from V and 8 bases from J, with 21 bases in between. The CDR3 nucleotides are TGTGCCAGCTCACTAATACCAGGGAGTCCAAAATATGAGCAGTTCTTC. Translating it yields CASSLIPGSPKYEQFF.

The V gene is TRBV7-2, the J gene TRBJ1-6, with 12 bases lining up with TRBD1. The germline gives CDR1 SGHTA, CDR2 FQGNSA. With V trimmed by 4 bases and J by 4 bases, 8 bases remained unmatched. The length of the CDR3 is 18 residues. The CDR3 protein is CASSSPEGQGAYNSPLHF. DNA of the CDR3: TGTGCCAGCAGCTCCCCAGAGGGACAGGGGGCTTATAATTCACCCCTCCACTTT.

There are a few counts of this clone. The V and J genes are TRBV5-1 and TRBJ2-7; no firm D call. Per germline, CDR1 SGHRS and CDR2 YFSETQ. The CDR3 has 12 residues. V was trimmed by 9 bases and J by 3 bases, leaving 13 bases between them. The CDR3 loop reads CATNVPFYEQYV. In DNA form, the CDR3 reads TGCGCCACCAATGTCCCCTTCTACGAGCAGTACGTC.

The chain recombines TRBV10-3 with TRBJ1-1; TRBD1 aligns across 7 bases. The CDR3 is 13 residues long. The germline V gene has CDR1 ENHRY and CDR2 SYGVKD. The V gene end was trimmed by 11 bases and the J gene end by 6 bases; junction bases not matched to a gene: 12. The CDR3, as DNA: TGTGCCGGTCGACAGGGTCAAGGAGCTGAAGCTTTCTTT. This translates into CAGRQGQGAEAFF.

The rearrangement joins TRBV7-3 to TRBJ2-5; D may be TRBD2 (7 bases). This CDR3 contains 15 residues. Germline CDR1 is SGHTA and CDR2 is FQGTGA. Between the trimmed V and J ends, which lost 0 bases and 4 bases, there was a span of 12 bases. As DNA, the CDR3 is TGTGCCAGCAGCTTAACGAGGGGGAGGGGAGAGACCCAGTACTTC. It codes for CASSLTRGRGETQYF. Looking up the rest from reference TRBV7-3 and TRBJ2-5 gives the full variable domain: GAGVSQTPSNKVTEKGKYVELRCDPISGHTALYWYRQSLGQGPEFLIYFQGTGAADDSGLPNDRFFAVRPEGSVSTLKIQRTERGDSAVYLCASSLTRGRGETQYFGPGTRLLVL.

The chain is built from TRBV27 and TRBJ2-7, with 11 nucleotides matching TRBD2. The junction had 7 bases not matched to a gene; V was cut back by 8 bases and J by 4 bases. This CDR3 is 14 amino acids long. Germline assignment: CDR1 MNHEY and CDR2 SMNVEV (reference sequence). The CDR3: CASGSWTSGYEQYF. The CDR3 DNA sequence: TGTGCCAGCGGATCCTGGACTAGCGGGTACGAGCAGTACTTC.

This chain uses TRBV10-3 with TRBJ2-5; maybe TRBD1 (6 bases). V lost 10 bases and J 3 bases, leaving 15 bases between the germline ends. Looked up from germline, CDR1 is ENHRY and CDR2 is SYGVKD. CDR3 length equals 13 residues. The CDR3 DNA reads as TGTGCCACTCGTCCGACAGGCGAAGAGACCCAGTACTTC. The encoded protein is CATRPTGEETQYF.

This rearrangement joins TRBV27 to TRBJ1-1; possibly TRBD1 for D (6 bases). The CDR3 sequence is 15 residues long. V shed 7 bases and J shed 1 base, with 16 bases lying between them. Germline V CDR1 and CDR2: MNHEY, SMNVEV (reference sequence). CDR3: CASNIAGTPNTEAFF. CDR3 DNA: TGTGCCAGCAACATAGCCGGGACACCGAACACTGAAGCTTTCTTT.

The chain has TRBV5-4 and TRBJ1-1, with D unclear. V shed 5 bases and J shed 5 bases, with 10 bases lying between them. The CDR3 is 12 amino acids. CDR1 and CDR2 (germline): SGHNT, YYREEE (reference sequence). This CDR3 is CASSPRDTEAFF. DNA of the CDR3: TGTGCCAGCAGTCCGCGGGATACTGAAGCTTTCTTT.

The rearrangement links TRBV25-1 to TRBJ1-5; tentative D call: TRBD1 (5 bases). This CDR3 comprises 12 residues. Germline V gene lookup returns CDR1 MGHDK and CDR2 SYGVNS. Between the trimmed V and J ends, which lost 6 bases and 4 bases, there was a span of 7 bases. DNA of the CDR3: TGTGCCAGCAGCCAGGGTAATCAGCCCCAGCATTTT. It encodes CASSQGNQPQHF.

The table lists this clone with a few counts. J is TRBJ2-5 and V is TRBV4-1; the D is unclear. The CDR3 has 15 residues. Germline CDR1 is MGHRA and CDR2 is YSYEKL. The germline V and J ends were trimmed by 1 base and 4 bases, with 13 bases remaining between them. The DNA for the CDR3 is TGCGCCAGCAGCCAAGTTGGACGGGTGGGAGAGACCCAGTACTTC. As protein: CASSQVGRVGETQYF.

This chain links TRBV7-8 with TRBJ2-1, with no clear D. V was pared by 5 bases and J by 4 bases, with 15 bases between. The CDR3 sequence is 15 residues long. The germline gives CDR1 SGHVS, CDR2 FQNEAQ. The CDR3 nucleotides are TGTGCCAGCAGCCTCAAGTCCACCGGATACAATGAGCAGTTCTTC. It codes for CASSLKSTGYNEQFF. Using reference TRBV7-8 and TRBJ2-1 for the parts outside the CDR3, the full variable domain is GAGVSQSPRYKVAKRGQDVALRCDPISGHVSLFWYQQALGQGPEFLTYFQNEAQLDKSGLPSDRFFAERPEGSVSTLKIQRTQQEDSAVYLCASSLKSTGYNEQFFGPGTRLTVL.

CDR3 loop: CASSSDSNTDTQYF. The CDR3 DNA sequence: TGTGCCAGCAGCTCGGACAGCAATACAGATACGCAGTATTTT. The rearrangement links TRBV7-9 to TRBJ2-3; D is possibly TRBD1 (6 bases). The CDR3 is made up of 14 amino acids. The V end lost 4 bases, the J end lost 3 bases, and 11 bases lay between the germline ends. The germline V gene has CDR1 SEHNR and CDR2 FQNEAQ (reference sequence). Filled out from reference TRBV7-9 and TRBJ2-3, the complete variable domain reads DTGVSQNPRHKITKRGQNVTFRCDPISEHNRLYWYRQTLGQGPEFLTYFQNEAQLEKSRLLSDRFSAERPKGSFSTLEIQRTEQGDSAMYLCASSSDSNTDTQYFGPGTRLTVL.

This CDR3 is CASSQLRAGRQGYTF. CDR3 nucleotide sequence: TGTGCCAGCAGCCAGCTGAGGGCGGGACGACAGGGCTACACCTTC. This sequence joins TRBV6-5 and TRBJ1-2; TRBD1 might be the D (5 bases). This CDR3 region has 15 residues. Trimming left V 6 bases short and J 8 bases short, with 22 bases between. Germline-derived CDR1 and CDR2 are MNHEY and SVGAGI.

The chain combines TRBV6-1 with TRBJ1-3, with D possibly matching TRBD1 (6 bases). Germline V gene lookup returns CDR1 MNHNS and CDR2 SASEGT. The CDR3 spans 15 residues. The V end lost 1 base, the J end lost 2 bases, and 9 bases lay between the germline ends. CDR3 bases: TGTGCCAGCAGTGAAGTCAACAGGGCTGGAAACACCATATATTTT. This translates into CASSEVNRAGNTIYF.

The chain links TRBV6-1 to TRBJ2-7, with D perhaps given as TRBD1 or TRBD2 (5 bases each). The CDR3 is made up of 14 amino acids. The V end lost 6 bases, the J end lost 3 bases, and 15 bases lay between the germline ends. Germline lookup yields CDR1 MNHNS and CDR2 SASEGT. CDR3 loop: CASRTRDARYEQYF. DNA for the CDR3: TGTGCCAGCAGGACCCGGGACGCCCGCTACGAGCAGTACTTC.